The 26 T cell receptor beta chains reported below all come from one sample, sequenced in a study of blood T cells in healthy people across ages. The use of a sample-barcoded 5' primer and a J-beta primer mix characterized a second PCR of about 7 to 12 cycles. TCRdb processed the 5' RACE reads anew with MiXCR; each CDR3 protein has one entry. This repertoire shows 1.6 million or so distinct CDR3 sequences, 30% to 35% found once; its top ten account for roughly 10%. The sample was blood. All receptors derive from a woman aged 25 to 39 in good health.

CDR3 nucleotide sequence: TGTGCCAGCAGCGGGGACAGGCTCGAGCAGTTCTTC. Protein: CASSGDRLEQFF. The rearrangement uses TRBV6-1 and TRBJ2-1; 8 bases line up with TRBD1. Trimming took 6 bases from V and 10 from J; bases not matched to a gene: 5. The CDR3 length is 12 residues. Germline V CDR1 and CDR2: MNHNS, SASEGT.

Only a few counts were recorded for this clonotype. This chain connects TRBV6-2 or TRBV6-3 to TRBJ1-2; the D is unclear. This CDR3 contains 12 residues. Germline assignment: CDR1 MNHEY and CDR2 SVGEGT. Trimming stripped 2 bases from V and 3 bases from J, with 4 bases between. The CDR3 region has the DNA TGTGCCAGCAGTTACCAGTACTATGGCTACACCTTC. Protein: CASSYQYYGYTF.

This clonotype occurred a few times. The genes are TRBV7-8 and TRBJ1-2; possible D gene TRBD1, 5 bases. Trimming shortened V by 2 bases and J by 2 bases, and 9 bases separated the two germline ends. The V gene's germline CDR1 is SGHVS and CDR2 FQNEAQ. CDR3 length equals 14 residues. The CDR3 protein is CASSLRTTNYGYTF. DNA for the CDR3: TGTGCCAGCAGCTTACGGACAACAAACTATGGCTACACCTTC.

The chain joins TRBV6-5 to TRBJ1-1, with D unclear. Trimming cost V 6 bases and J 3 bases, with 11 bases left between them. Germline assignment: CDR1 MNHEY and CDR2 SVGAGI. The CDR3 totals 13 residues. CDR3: CASRMDGYTEAFF. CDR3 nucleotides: TGTGCCAGCAGGATGGACGGTTACACTGAAGCTTTCTTT.

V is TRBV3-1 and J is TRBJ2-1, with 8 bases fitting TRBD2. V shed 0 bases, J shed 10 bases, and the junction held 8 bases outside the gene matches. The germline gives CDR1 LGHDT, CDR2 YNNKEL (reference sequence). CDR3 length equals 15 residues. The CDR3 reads CASSQEGGRQREQFF. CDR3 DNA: TGTGCCAGCAGCCAAGAGGGCGGGAGGCAAAGAGAGCAGTTCTTC.

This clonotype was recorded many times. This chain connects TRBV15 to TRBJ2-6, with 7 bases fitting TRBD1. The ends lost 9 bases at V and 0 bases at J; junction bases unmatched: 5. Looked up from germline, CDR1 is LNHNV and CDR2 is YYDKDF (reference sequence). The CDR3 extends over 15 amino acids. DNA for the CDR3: TGTGCCACGCTTCCAGGGGGCTCTGGGGCCAACGTCCTGACTTTC. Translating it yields CATLPGGSGANVLTF.

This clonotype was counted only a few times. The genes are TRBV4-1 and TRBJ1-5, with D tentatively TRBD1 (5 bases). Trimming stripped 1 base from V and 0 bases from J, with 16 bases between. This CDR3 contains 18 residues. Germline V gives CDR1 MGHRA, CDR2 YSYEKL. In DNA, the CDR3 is TGCGCCAGCAGCCAAGGGGGCGGCGGGCCCAATAGCAATCAGCCCCAGCATTTT. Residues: CASSQGGGGPNSNQPQHF.

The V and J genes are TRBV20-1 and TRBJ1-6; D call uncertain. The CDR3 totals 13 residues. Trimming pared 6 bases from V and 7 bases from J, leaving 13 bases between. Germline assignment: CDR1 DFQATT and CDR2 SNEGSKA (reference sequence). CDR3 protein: CSARPEGNSPLHF. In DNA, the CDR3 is TGCAGTGCCCGGCCTGAAGGAAATTCACCCCTCCACTTT.

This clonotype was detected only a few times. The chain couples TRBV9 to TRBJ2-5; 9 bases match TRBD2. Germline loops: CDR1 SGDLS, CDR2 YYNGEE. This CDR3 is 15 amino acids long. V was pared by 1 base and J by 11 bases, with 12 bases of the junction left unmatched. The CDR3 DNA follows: TGTGCCAGCAGCGTATTTGCGGGAGGGCCGGGGGAGCAGTACTTC. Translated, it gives CASSVFAGGPGEQYF.

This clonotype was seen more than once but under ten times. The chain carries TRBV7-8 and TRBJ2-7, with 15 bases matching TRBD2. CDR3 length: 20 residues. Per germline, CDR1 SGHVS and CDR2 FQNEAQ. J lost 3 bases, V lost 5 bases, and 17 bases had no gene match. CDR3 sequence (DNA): TGTGCCAGCAGCGTGGGACTAGCGGGAGGATCTCTTCCTGATCACTACGAGCAGTACTTC. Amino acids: CASSVGLAGGSLPDHYEQYF.

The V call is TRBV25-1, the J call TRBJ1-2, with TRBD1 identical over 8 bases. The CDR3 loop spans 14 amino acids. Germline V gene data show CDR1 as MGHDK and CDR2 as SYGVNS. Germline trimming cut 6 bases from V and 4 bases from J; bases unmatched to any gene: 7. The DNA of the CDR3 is TGTGCCAGCAGCGGGACAGGCTCCCTCTATGGCTACACCTTC. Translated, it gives CASSGTGSLYGYTF.

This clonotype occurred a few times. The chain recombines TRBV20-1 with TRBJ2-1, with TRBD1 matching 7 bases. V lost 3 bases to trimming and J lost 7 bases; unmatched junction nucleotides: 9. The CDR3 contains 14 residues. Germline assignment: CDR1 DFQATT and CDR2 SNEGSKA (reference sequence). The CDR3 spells CSASTQGLTNEQFF. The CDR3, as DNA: TGCAGTGCTAGCACACAGGGGCTGACGAATGAGCAGTTCTTC.

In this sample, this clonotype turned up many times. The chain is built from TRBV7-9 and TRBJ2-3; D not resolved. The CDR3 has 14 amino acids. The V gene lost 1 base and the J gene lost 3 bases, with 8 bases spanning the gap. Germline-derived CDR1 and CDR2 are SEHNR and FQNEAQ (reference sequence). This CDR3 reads CASSLEIRTDTQYF. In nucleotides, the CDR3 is TGTGCCAGCAGCTTAGAAATCCGGACAGATACGCAGTATTTT.

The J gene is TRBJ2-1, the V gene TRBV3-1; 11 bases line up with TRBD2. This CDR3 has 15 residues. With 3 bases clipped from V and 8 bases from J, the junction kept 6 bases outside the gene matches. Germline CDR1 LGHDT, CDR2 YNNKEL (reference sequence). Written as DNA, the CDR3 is TGTGCCAGCAGCCACACTAGCGGGAGTAGCTATGAGCAGTTCTTC. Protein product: CASSHTSGSSYEQFF.

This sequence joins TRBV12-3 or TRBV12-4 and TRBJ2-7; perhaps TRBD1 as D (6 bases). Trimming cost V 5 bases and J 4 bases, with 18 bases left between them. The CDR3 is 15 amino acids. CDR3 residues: CASSPSVGAVYEQYF. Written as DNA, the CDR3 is TGTGCCAGCAGTCCGTCTGTGGGGGCTGTATACGAGCAGTACTTC.

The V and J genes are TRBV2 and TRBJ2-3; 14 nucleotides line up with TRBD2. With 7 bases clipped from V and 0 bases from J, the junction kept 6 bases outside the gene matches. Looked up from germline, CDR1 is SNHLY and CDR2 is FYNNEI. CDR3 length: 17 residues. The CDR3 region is CASTRTSGGFSTDTQYF. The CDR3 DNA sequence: TGTGCCAGCACCCGGACTAGCGGGGGGTTTAGCACAGATACGCAGTATTTT.

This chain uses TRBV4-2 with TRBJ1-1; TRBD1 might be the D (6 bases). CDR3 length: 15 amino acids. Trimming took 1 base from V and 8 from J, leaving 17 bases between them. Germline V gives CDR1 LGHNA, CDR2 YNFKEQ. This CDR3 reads CASSQGGTQITEAFF. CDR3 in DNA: TGTGCCAGCAGCCAAGGTGGGACACAGATAACAGAAGCTTTCTTT.

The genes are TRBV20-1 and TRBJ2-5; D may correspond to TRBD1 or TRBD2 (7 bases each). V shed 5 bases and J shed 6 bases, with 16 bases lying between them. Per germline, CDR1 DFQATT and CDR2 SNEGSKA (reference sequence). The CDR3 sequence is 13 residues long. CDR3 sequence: CSAEQGREKTQYF. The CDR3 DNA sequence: TGCAGTGCTGAACAGGGGAGGGAAAAGACCCAGTACTTC.

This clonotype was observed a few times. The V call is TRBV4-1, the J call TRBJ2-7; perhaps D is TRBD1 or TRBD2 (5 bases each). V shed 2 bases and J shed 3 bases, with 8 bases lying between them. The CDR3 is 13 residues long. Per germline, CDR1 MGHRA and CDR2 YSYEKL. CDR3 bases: TGCGCCAGCAGCCAAATGGGGGTCTACGAGCAGTACTTC. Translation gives CASSQMGVYEQYF.

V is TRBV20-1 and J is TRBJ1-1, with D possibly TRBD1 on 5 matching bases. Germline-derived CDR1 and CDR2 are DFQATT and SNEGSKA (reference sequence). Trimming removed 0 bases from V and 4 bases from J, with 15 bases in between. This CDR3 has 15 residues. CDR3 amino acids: CSARDPGRASTEAFF. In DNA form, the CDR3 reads TGCAGTGCTAGAGATCCAGGCAGGGCGAGCACTGAAGCTTTCTTT.

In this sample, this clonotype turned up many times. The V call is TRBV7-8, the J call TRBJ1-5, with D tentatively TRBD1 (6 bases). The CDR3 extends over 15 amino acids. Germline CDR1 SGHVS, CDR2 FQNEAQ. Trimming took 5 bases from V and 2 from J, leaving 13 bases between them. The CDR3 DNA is TGTGCCAGCAGCGCTGAGGGGGGTCGCAATCAGCCCCAGCATTTT. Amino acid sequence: CASSAEGGRNQPQHF.

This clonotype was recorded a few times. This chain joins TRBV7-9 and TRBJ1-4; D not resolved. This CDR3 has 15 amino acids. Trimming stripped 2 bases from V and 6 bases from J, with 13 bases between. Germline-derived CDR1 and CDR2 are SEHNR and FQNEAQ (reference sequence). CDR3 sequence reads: CASSLSQAIDEKLFF. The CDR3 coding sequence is TGTGCCAGCAGCTTAAGTCAAGCGATTGATGAAAAACTGTTTTTT.

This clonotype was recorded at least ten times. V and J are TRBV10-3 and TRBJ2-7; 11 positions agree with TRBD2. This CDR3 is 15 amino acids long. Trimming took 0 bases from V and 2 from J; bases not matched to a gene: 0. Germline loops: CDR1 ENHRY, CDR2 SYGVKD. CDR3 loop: CAISESSGGAYEQYF. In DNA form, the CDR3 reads TGTGCCATCAGTGAGTCTAGCGGGGGGGCCTACGAGCAGTACTTC.

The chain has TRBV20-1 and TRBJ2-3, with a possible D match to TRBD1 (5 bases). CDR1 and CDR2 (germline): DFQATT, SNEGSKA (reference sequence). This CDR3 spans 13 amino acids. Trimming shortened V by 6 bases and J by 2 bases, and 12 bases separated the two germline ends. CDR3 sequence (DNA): TGCAGTGCCCAGGGCCTACACACAGATACGCAGTATTTT. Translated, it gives CSAQGLHTDTQYF.

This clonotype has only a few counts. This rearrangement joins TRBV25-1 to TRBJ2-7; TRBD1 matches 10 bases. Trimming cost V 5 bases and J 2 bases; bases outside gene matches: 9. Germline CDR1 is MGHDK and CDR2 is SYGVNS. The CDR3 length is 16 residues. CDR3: CASSPQVGTGAYEQYF. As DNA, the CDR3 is TGTGCCAGCAGTCCGCAAGTCGGGACAGGGGCCTACGAGCAGTACTTC.

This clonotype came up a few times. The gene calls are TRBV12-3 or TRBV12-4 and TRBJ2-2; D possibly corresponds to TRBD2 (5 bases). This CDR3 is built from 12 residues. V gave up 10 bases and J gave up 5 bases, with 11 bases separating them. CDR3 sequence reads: CAILGGTGELFF. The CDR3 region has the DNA TGTGCCATCCTGGGCGGGACCGGGGAGCTGTTTTTT.